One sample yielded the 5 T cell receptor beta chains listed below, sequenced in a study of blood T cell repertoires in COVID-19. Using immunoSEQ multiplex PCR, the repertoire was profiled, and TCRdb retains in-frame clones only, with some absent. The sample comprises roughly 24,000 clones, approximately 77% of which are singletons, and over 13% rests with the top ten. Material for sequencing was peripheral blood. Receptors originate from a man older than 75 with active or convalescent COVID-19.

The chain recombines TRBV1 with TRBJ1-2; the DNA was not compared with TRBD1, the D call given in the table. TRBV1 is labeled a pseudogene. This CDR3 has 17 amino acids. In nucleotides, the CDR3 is TGCACCAGCAGACCGATAACCGGACAGGGGGCTAACTATGGCTACACCTTC. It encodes CTSRPITGQGANYGYTF.

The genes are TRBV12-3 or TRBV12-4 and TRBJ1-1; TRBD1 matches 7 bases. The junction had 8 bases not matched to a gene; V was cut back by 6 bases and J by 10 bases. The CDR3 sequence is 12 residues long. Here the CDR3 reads CASRIQGWGAFF. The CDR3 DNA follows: TGTGCCAGCAGGATACAGGGGTGGGGAGCTTTCTTT.

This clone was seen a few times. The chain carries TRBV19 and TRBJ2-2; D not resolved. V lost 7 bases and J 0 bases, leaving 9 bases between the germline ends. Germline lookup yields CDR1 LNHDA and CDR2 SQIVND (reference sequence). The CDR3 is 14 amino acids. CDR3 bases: TGTGCCAGTAAGGTTAGCACGAACACCGGGGAGCTGTTTTTT. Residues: CASKVSTNTGELFF.

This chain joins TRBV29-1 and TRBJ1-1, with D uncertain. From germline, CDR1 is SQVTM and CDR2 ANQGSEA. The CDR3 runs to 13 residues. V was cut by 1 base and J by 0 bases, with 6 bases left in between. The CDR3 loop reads CSVEARMNTEAFF. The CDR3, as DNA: TGCAGCGTTGAAGCGCGGATGAACACTGAAGCTTTCTTT. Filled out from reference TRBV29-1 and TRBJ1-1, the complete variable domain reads SAVISQKPSRDICQRGTSLTIQCQVDSQVTMMFWYRQQPGQSLTLIATANQGSEATYESGFVIDKFPISRPNLTFSTLTVSNMSPEDSSIYLCSVEARMNTEAFFGQGTRLTVV.

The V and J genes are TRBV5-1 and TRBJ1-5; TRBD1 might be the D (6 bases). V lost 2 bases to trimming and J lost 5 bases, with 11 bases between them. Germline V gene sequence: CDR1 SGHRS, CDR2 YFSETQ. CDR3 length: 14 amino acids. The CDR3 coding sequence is TGCGCCAGCAGCTTAACAGGGTTGGATCAGCCCCAGCATTTT. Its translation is CASSLTGLDQPQHF.